This paragraph covers one T cell receptor beta chain sequence. At one boundary the junction diverges from the germline segment, which might be a read error. This sample is part of a study of prognosis after radiotherapy for stage I lung cancer. Germline CDR1 reads MRHNA; CDR2 reads SNTAGT. The CDR3 totals 14 residues. It was by two-round multiplex PCR that TCR beta CDR3 was amplified from genomic DNA. First-round PCR used primers specific to each TRBV and TRBJ gene. TCRdb reprocessed the multiplex PCR reads with MiXCR, giving one entry per CDR3 protein. Found here are around 25,000 distinct CDR3 sequences, under 40% of them singletons; the top ten hold approximately 67%.

The sequences come from PBMCs, collected before or after stereotactic body radiation therapy (not recorded which). This clonotype was obtained from a donor over 45 with non-small cell lung cancer. The chain recombines TRBV6-4 with TRBJ1-1; no firm D call. The chain's CDR3 is CVSSDGGMKTEAFF. DNA of the CDR3: TGTGTCAGCAGTGACGGAGGGATGAAAACTGAAGCTTTCTTT.